This TCR beta chain comes out of a study of T cell responses to AZD1222 COVID-19 vaccine. Findings and limits, study-wide: At baseline, seropositivity was found in only a handful of AZD1222 recipients. Vaccine-associated CD4 TCRs spanned spike, dominant at 160-218 and 743-854. The study sampled repertoires only after the peak T cell response. Females outnumbered males among donors, who were mostly white British; clonal diversity was possibly underestimated.

With regard to this clone: Its antigen is unknown.

The protocol was immunoSEQ multiplex PCR, while the TCRdb copy is restricted to in-frame clones and leaves out a portion. The sample lists 99,000 or so clones; around 90% were seen once. Germline values: CDR1 SGHTA, CDR2 FQGNSA. V lost 4 bases to trimming and J lost 7 bases, with 17 bases between them. The CDR3 is 14 residues long. V usage is TRBV7-2 and J usage is TRBJ2-7; perhaps TRBD2 as D (8 bases). The clonotype originates from an adult in good health. Specimen: peripheral blood, collected on day 0 of AZD1222 vaccination. CDR3 sequence reads: CASSSQRETGEQYF. In nucleotides, the CDR3 is TGTGCCAGCAGCTCGCAGCGGGAGACAGGGGAGCAGTACTTC.